These 15 T cell receptor beta chains originate from one sample sequenced in a study of neurological immune-mediated disorders. TCRdb re-called the 5' RACE reads through MiXCR, storing one row per CDR3 protein. The profile shows about 53,000 distinct CDR3 sequences, 3.5% of them singletons. The specimen sequenced was PBMCs. The receptors here all came from a woman aged 25-40 years with multiple sclerosis.

There are many counts of this clonotype. The chain employs TRBV7-2 and TRBJ2-2, with TRBD2 as a possible D gene (5 bases). The germline V gene has CDR1 SGHTA and CDR2 FQGNSA. Trimming took 3 bases from V and 5 from J, leaving 10 bases between them. CDR3 length: 14 amino acids. CDR3 region: CASSLARLTGELFF. CDR3 DNA: TGTGCCAGCAGCTTGGCCAGACTAACCGGGGAGCTGTTTTTT.

This clonotype has a count of ten or more. The chain couples TRBV14 to TRBJ2-7; tentative D call: TRBD1 (5 bases). Per the germline V gene, CDR1 is SGHDN and CDR2 is FVKESK. V was pared by 3 bases and J by 1 base, with 13 bases between. The CDR3 is 15 residues long. The CDR3 sequence is CASSHPGRGSYEQYF. The CDR3 region has the DNA TGTGCCAGCAGCCACCCCGGAAGGGGTTCCTACGAGCAGTACTTC.

This clonotype appeared many times. The rearrangement links TRBV29-1 to TRBJ2-1; D call uncertain. CDR1 and CDR2 from the germline V gene are SQVTM and ANQGSEA. This CDR3 comprises 13 residues. V was trimmed by 6 bases and J by 1 base, leaving 10 bases between them. CDR3: CSVGPRSYNEQFF. CDR3 DNA: TGCAGCGTCGGGCCCCGGTCCTACAATGAGCAGTTCTTC.

This clonotype was counted ten times or more. The chain joins TRBV3-1 to TRBJ2-3; D is uncertain. Deletions cut 5 bases from V and 2 bases from J, with 11 bases between. The CDR3 is 14 residues long. Germline CDR1 is LGHDT and CDR2 is YNNKEL (reference sequence). The CDR3 sequence: CASSLRLITDTQYF. Here the CDR3 DNA reads TGTGCCAGCAGCTTGCGACTCATCACAGATACGCAGTATTTT.

This clonotype was seen many times. This sequence joins TRBV20-1 and TRBJ1-2; possibly TRBD1 for D (5 bases). Germline CDR1 and CDR2: DFQATT and SNEGSKA (reference sequence). Trimming shortened V by 2 bases and J by 3 bases, and 7 bases separated the two germline ends. The CDR3 is 12 amino acids. The CDR3 bases are TGCAGTGCTAGACAGGGTGACTATGGCTACACCTTC. Translated: CSARQGDYGYTF.

This clonotype occurred many times. The genes are TRBV7-2 and TRBJ2-2, with 7 bases fitting TRBD2. Germline trimming cut 2 bases from V and 1 base from J; bases unmatched to any gene: 1. CDR1 is SGHTA and CDR2 is FQGNSA in the germline V gene. The CDR3 runs 15 residues. DNA of the CDR3: TGTGCCAGCAGCTTAACGGGAGGGAACACCGGGGAGCTGTTTTTT. Translating gives CASSLTGGNTGELFF.

This clonotype was recorded at least ten times. The CDR3 sequence: CASSRTGMNSYEQYF. CDR3 nucleotide sequence: TGTGCCAGCAGCCGGACAGGGATGAACTCCTACGAGCAGTACTTC. The chain recombines TRBV27 with TRBJ2-7, with TRBD1 identical over 8 bases. Germline CDR1 is MNHEY and CDR2 is SMNVEV (reference sequence). V lost 6 bases and J lost 0; bases outside the gene matches: 7. This CDR3 is 15 amino acids long.

This clonotype was picked up many times. The rearrangement uses TRBV6-5 and TRBJ2-5, with 11 nucleotides matching TRBD2. This CDR3 comprises 16 residues. J was trimmed by 3 bases and V by 4 bases; bases with no gene match: 7. The germline V gene encodes CDR1 MNHEY and CDR2 SVGAGI. The CDR3 coding sequence is TGTGCCAGCAGTTCCCTACTAGCGGGGGCCAAAGAGACCCAGTACTTC. Amino acids: CASSSLLAGAKETQYF.

This clonotype was observed at least ten times. The rearrangement links TRBV5-1 to TRBJ2-3, with 16 bases matching TRBD2. V trimming: 4 bases; J trimming: 4 bases; junction bases outside the gene matches: 9. The CDR3 is 18 amino acids. CDR1 and CDR2 (germline): SGHRS, YFSETQ. CDR3: CASSLKGTSGGASDTQYF. In nucleotides, the CDR3 is TGCGCCAGCAGCCTAAAAGGGACTAGCGGGGGGGCCTCAGATACGCAGTATTTT.

This clonotype was picked up many times. The V gene is TRBV12-3 or TRBV12-4, the J gene TRBJ1-3; the D gene is possibly TRBD1 (6 bases). V was clipped by 4 bases and J by 0 bases, with 10 bases between them. This CDR3 is built from 15 residues. The CDR3: CASSSGQLSGNTIYF. CDR3 DNA sequence: TGTGCCAGCAGTTCTGGACAGCTCTCTGGAAACACCATATATTTT.

There are a few counts of this clonotype. This sequence joins TRBV30 and TRBJ1-4; D might be TRBD1 (5 bases). The V gene lost 8 bases and the J gene lost 4 bases, with 14 bases spanning the gap. CDR3 length: 13 amino acids. Germline lookup yields CDR1 GTSNPN and CDR2 SVGIG (reference sequence). This chain's CDR3 is CAQKAGLNEKLFF. The CDR3, as DNA: TGTGCCCAAAAGGCGGGACTTAATGAAAAACTGTTTTTT.

This clonotype occurred many times. V usage is TRBV12-3 or TRBV12-4 and J usage is TRBJ1-1; D is ambiguous. V was pared by 1 base and J by 4 bases, with 10 bases between. The CDR3 is 14 amino acids. CDR3 region: CASSLVGQGTEAFF. The CDR3 nucleotides are TGTGCCAGCAGTTTAGTTGGGCAAGGCACTGAAGCTTTCTTT.

This clonotype is deemed medium-sized. The rearrangement joins TRBV20-1 to TRBJ2-3; D uncertain. Germline V gene lookup returns CDR1 DFQATT and CDR2 SNEGSKA (reference sequence). The CDR3 runs 14 residues. The ends were cut back, 3 bases at V and 2 bases at J, with 12 bases in the middle. CDR3 DNA sequence: TGCAGTGCTAGGGTGCAGACCAACACAGATACGCAGTATTTT. Its translation: CSARVQTNTDTQYF.

The sample holds many counts of this clonotype. The chain uses TRBV14 and TRBJ2-7, with D perhaps TRBD2 (5 bases). This CDR3 has 14 amino acids. The V and J ends lost 4 bases and 3 bases respectively, with 13 bases between them. Germline CDR1 and CDR2: SGHDN and FVKESK. This CDR3 reads CASSPLGGNYEQYF. The CDR3 coding sequence is TGTGCCAGCAGCCCCCTTGGAGGAAACTACGAGCAGTACTTC.

This clonotype occurred many times. The chain is built from TRBV7-2 and TRBJ2-1, with TRBD1 identical over 8 bases. CDR1 is SGHTA and CDR2 is FQGNSA in the germline V gene. J lost 6 bases, V lost 1 base, and 5 bases had no gene match. The CDR3 covers 15 residues. The CDR3 nucleotides are TGTGCCAGCAGCTTAGGGGCCAGGGGGCTCAATGAGCAGTTCTTC. This sequence encodes CASSLGARGLNEQFF.